This T cell receptor beta chain was captured by sequencing in a study of blood T cells in healthy people across ages. Findings and limits, study-wide: Strong correlation was found linking TCR beta diversity to naive T cell percentage. Older individuals had lower TCR beta diversity per million T cells (the decline was roughly linear).

Concerning this clonotype itself: Its antigen is as yet unknown.

A second 7 to 11 cycle PCR used barcoded and J-beta primers. Each TCR beta cDNA got a 12-nucleotide random molecular identifier. TCRdb analysed the 5' RACE reads with MiXCR anew, one entry per CDR3 protein. The sample lists around 1,600,000 distinct CDR3 sequences, 35% to 45% occurring once. V shed 4 bases and J 0 bases; nucleotides not matched to a gene: 6. The CDR3 spans 14 residues. CDR1 and CDR2 from the germline V gene are SQVTM and ANQGSEA. The chain links TRBV29-1 to TRBJ2-7, with 7 nucleotides matching TRBD2. The TCR comes from a woman younger than 35 in good health. The sample consisted of blood. DNA of the CDR3: TGCAGCGTTGGGGGGGGTACGGGCTCCTACGAGCAGTACTTC. The encoded protein is CSVGGGTGSYEQYF.